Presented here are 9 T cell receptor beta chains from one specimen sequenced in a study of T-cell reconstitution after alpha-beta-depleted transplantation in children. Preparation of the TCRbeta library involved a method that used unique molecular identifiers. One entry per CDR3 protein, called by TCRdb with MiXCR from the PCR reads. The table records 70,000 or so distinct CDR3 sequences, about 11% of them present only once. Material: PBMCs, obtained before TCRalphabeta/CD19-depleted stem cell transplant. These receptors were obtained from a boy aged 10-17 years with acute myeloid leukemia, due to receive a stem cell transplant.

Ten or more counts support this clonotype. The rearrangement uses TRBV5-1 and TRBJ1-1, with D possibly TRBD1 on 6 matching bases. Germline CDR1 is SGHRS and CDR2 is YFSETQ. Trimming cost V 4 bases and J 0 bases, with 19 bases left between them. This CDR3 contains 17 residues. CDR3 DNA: TGCGCCAGCAGCCATACCTTCACAGGGAACATGAACACTGAAGCTTTCTTT. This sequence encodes CASSHTFTGNMNTEAFF. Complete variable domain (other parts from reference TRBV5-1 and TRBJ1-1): KAGVTQTPRYLIKTRGQQVTLSCSPISGHRSVSWYQQTPGQGLQFLFEYFSETQRNKGNFPGRFSGRQFSNSRSEMNVSTLELGDSALYLCASSHTFTGNMNTEAFFGQGTRLTVV.

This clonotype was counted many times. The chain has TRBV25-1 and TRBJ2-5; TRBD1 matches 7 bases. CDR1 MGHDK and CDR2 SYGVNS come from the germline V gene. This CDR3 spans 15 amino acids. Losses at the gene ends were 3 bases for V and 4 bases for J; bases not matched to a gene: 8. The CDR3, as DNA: TGTGCCAGCAGTGATGATTACAGGGGCGGAGAGACCCAGTACTTC. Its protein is CASSDDYRGGETQYF.

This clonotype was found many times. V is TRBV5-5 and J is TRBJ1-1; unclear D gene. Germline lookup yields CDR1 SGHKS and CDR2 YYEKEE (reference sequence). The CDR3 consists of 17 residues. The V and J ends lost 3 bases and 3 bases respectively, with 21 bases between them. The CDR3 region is CASSSHAGSLLYTEAFF. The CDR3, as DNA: TGTGCCAGCAGCTCGCACGCGGGGTCTCTTTTGTACACTGAAGCTTTCTTT.

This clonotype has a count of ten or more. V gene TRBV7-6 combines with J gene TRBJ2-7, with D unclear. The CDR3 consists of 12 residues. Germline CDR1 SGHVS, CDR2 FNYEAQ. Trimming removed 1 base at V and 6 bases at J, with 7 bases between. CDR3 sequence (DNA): TGTGCCAGCAGCTTAGATTCGGGCGAGCAGTACTTC. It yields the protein CASSLDSGEQYF.

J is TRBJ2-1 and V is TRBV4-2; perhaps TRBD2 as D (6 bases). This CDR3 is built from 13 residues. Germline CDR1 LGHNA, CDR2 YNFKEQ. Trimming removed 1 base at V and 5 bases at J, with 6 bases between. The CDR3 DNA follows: TGTGCCAGCAGCCAAGCGGGAGACAATGAGCAGTTCTTC. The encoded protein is CASSQAGDNEQFF.

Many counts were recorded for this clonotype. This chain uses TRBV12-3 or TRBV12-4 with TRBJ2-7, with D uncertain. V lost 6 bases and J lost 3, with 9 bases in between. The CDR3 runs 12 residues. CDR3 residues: CASSNAGYEQYV. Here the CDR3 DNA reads TGTGCCAGCAGCAATGCCGGCTACGAGCAGTACGTC.

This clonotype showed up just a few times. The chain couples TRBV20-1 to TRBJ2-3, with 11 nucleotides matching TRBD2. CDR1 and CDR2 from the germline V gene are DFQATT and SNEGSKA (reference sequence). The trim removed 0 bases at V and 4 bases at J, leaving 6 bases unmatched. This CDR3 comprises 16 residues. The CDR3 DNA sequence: TGCAGTGCTAGAGATGGGTCTAGCGGGAGGTCAGATACGCAGTATTTT. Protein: CSARDGSSGRSDTQYF.

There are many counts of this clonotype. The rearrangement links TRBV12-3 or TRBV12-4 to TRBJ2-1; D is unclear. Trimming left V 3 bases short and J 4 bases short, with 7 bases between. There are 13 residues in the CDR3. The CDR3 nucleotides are TGTGCCAGCAGTTTTTCTGCGTACAATGAGCAGTTCTTC. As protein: CASSFSAYNEQFF.

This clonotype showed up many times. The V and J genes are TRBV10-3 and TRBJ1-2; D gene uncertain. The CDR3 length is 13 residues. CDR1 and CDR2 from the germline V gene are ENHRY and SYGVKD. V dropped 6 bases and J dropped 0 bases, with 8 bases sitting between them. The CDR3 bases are TGTGCCATCAGGACTGAGGCTAACTATGGCTACACCTTC. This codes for CAIRTEANYGYTF.